This T cell receptor (beta chain) was identified during a study of low-dose radiotherapy and immunotherapy resistance in tumors. Study at large: On an every-two-weeks schedule, patients received intravenous nivolumab 240 mg, along with ipilimumab 1 mg/kg every six weeks.

There are 15 residues in the CDR3. Trimming shortened V by 5 bases and J by 4 bases, and 14 bases separated the two germline ends. The germline CDR1 and CDR2 sequences are MNHEY and SVGEGT. Sample time point: before trial treatment. All of the donors were given nivolumab, ipilimumab, aspirin, low-dose cyclophosphamide and low-dose radiotherapy as part of RACIN, a single-arm trial. Eligible patients had advanced solid tumors lacking tumor-infiltrating lymphocytes. TRAV- and TRBV-specific primers primed first-strand cDNA, covering alpha and beta chains. PCR amplification of the TCRs was performed with Phusion for 20 PCR cycles, and it relied on a constant-region primer together with a V-primer adapter. By in vitro transcription, the isolated mRNA was amplified. MiXCR, run by TCRdb on the reads, gives a single entry per CDR3 protein. The sample carries roughly 54,000 distinct CDR3 sequences, around 27% recorded once.

The rearrangement links TRBV6-2 or TRBV6-3 to TRBJ1-4; tentatively, D is TRBD1 (6 bases). The starting material was PBMCs, obtained before treatment. The sequence was collected from a male donor with prostate cancer. The CDR3 spells CASSEAQGHNEKLFF. The CDR3 region has the DNA TGTGCCAGCAGTGAAGCGCAGGGACATAATGAAAAACTGTTTTTT.